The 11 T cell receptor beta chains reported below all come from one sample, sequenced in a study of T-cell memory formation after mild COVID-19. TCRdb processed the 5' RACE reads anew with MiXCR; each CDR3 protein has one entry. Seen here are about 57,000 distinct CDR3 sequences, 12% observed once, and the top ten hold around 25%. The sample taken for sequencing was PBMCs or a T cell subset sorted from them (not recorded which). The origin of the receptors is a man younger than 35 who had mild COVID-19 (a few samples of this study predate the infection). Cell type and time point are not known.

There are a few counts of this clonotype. The CDR3 loop reads CASSKGAGAFF. CDR3 nucleotides: TGTGCCAGCAGTAAGGGGGCTGGAGCTTTCTTT. This chain connects TRBV25-1 to TRBJ1-1; TRBD1 aligns across 7 bases. The CDR3 runs to 11 residues. Looked up from germline, CDR1 is MGHDK and CDR2 is SYGVNS. J gave up 10 bases and V 5 bases, and 4 bases lay outside the gene matches.

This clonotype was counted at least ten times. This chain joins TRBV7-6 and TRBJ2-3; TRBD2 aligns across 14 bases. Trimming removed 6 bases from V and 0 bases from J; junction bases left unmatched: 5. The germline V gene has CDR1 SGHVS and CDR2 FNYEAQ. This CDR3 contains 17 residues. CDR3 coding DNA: TGTGCCAGCAGTCCGGGACTAGCGGGAGATAGCACAGATACGCAGTATTTT. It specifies CASSPGLAGDSTDTQYF.

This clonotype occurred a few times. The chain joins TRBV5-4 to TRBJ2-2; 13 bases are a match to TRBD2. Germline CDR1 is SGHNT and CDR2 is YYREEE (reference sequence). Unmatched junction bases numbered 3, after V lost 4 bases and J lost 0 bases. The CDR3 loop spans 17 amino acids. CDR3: CASSVGLAGSNTGELFF. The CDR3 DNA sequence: TGTGCCAGCAGCGTGGGACTAGCGGGGTCGAACACCGGGGAGCTGTTTTTT.

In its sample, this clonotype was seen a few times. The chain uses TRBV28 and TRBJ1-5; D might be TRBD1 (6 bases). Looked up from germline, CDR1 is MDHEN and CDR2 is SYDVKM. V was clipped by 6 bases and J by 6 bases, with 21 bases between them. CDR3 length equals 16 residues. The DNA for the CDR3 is TGTGCCAGCAGATTCTTTGCCGGCAGGGGCCGTCAGCCCCAGCATTTT. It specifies CASRFFAGRGRQPQHF.

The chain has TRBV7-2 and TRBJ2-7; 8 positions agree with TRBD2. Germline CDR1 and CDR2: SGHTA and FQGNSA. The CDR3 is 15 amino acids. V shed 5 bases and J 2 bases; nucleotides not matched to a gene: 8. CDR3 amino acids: CASSPRTSRTYEQYF. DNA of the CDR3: TGTGCCAGCAGCCCCCGGACTAGCCGAACCTACGAGCAGTACTTC.

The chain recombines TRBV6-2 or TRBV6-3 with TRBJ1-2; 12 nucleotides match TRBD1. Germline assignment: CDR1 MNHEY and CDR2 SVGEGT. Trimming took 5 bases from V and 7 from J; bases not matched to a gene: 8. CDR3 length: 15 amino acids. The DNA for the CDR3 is TGTGCCAGCAGTGCGCCGGGACAGGGGGCAAGTGGCTACACCTTC. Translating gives CASSAPGQGASGYTF.

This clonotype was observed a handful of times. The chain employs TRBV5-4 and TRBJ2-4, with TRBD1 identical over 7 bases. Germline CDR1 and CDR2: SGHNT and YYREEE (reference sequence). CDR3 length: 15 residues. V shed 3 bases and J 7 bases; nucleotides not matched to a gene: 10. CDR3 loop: CASSSTGASRNIQYF. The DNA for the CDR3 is TGTGCCAGCAGCTCCACAGGGGCCTCAAGGAACATTCAGTACTTC.

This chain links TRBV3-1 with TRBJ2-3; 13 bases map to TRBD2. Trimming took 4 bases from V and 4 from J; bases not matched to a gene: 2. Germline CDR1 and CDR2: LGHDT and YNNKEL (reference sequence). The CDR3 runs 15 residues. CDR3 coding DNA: TGTGCCAGCAGCCGCGGACTAGCGGGGGCAGATACGCAGTATTTT. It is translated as CASSRGLAGADTQYF.

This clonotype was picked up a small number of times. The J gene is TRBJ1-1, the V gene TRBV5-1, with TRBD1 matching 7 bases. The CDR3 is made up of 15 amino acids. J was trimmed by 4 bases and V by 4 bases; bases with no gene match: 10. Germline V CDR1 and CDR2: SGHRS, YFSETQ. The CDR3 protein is CASSKWDSFSTEAFF. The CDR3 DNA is TGCGCCAGCAGCAAATGGGACAGTTTCTCCACTGAAGCTTTCTTT.

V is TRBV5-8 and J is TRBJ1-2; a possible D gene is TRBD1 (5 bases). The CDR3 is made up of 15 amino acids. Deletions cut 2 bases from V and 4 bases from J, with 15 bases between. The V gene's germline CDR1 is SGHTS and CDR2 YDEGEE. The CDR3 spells CASSFWAREIYGYTF. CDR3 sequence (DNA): TGTGCCAGCAGCTTTTGGGCCAGGGAGATCTATGGCTACACCTTC.

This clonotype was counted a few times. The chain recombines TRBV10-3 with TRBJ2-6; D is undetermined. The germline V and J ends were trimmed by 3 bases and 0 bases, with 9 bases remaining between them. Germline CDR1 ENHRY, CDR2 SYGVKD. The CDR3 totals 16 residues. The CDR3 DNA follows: TGTGCCATCAGTGACCAGGTCGCCTCTGGGGCCAACGTCCTGACTTTC. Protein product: CAISDQVASGANVLTF.